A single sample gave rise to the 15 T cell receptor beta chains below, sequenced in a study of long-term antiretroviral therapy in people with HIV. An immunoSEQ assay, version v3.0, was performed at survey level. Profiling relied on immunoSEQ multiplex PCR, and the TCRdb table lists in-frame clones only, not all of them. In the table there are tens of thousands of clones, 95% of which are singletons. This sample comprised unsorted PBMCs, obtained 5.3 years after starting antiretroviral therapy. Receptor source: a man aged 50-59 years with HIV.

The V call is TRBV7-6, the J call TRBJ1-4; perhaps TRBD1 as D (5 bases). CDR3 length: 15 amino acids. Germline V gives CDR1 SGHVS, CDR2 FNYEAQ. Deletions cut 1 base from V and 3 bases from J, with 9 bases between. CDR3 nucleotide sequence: TGTGCCAGCAGCTTAGAGCAGGGAGCTAATGAAAAACTGTTTTTT. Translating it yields CASSLEQGANEKLFF.

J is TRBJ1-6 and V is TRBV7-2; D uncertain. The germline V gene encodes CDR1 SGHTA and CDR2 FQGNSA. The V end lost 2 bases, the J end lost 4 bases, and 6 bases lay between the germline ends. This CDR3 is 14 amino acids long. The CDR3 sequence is CASSLLGYNSPLHF. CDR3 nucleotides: TGTGCCAGCAGCTTATTGGGTTATAATTCACCCCTCCACTTT.

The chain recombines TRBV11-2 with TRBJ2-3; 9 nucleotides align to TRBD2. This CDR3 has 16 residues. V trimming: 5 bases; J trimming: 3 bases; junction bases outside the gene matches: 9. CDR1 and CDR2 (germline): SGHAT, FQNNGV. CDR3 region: CASSEGAGGPTDTQYF. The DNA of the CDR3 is TGTGCCAGCAGCGAAGGCGCGGGGGGGCCTACAGATACGCAGTATTTT.

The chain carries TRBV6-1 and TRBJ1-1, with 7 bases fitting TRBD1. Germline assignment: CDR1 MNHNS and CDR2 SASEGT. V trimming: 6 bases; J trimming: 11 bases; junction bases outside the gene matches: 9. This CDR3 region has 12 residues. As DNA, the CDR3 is TGTGCCAGCAGAACCGACAGGGCTTCTGCTTTCTTT. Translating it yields CASRTDRASAFF.

The CDR3 region is CASSPPLAPLHF. In DNA, the CDR3 is TGTGCCAGCAGTCCACCCCTGGCACCCCTCCACTTT. V is TRBV6-5 and J is TRBJ1-6; the D is unclear. V was pared by 5 bases and J by 11 bases, with 10 bases between. The CDR3 is 12 residues long. Germline values: CDR1 MNHEY, CDR2 SVGAGI.

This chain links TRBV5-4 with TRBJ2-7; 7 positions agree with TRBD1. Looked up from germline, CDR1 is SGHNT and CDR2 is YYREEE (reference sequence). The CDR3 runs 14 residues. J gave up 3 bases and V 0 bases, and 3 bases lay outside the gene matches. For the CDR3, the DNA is TGTGCCAGCAGCTTGGGGCGGACAGGCTACGAGCAGTACTTC. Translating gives CASSLGRTGYEQYF.

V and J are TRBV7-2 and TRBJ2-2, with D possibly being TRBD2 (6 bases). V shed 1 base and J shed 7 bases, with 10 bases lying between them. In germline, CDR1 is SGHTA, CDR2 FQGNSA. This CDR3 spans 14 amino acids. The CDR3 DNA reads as TGTGCCAGCAGCTTAGTATCAGCGGGCGGGGAGCTGTTTTTT. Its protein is CASSLVSAGGELFF. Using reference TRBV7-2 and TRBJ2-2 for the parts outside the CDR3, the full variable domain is GAGVSQSPSNKVTEKGKDVELRCDPISGHTALYWYRQSLGQGLEFLIYFQGNSAPDKSGLPSDRFSAERTGGSVSTLTIQRTQQEDSAVYLCASSLVSAGGELFFGEGSRLTVL.

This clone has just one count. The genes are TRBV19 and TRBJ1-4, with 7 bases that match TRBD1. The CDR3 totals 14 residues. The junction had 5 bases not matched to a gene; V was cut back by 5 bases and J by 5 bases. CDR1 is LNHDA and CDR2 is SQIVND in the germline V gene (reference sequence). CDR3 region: CASSWDSRNEKLFF. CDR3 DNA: TGTGCCAGTAGTTGGGACAGCCGCAATGAAAAACTGTTTTTT.

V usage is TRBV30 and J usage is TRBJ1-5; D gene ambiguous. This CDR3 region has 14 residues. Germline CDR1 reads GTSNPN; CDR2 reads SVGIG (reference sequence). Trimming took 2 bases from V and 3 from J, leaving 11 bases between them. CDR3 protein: CAWSRTGFNQPQHF. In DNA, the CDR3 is TGTGCCTGGAGTAGGACGGGATTCAATCAGCCCCAGCATTTT. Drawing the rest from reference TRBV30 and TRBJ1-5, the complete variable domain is SQTIHQWPATLVQPVGSPLSLECTVEGTSNPNLYWYRQAAGRGLQLLFYSVGIGQISSEVPQNLSASRPQDRQFILSSKKLLLSDSGFYLCAWSRTGFNQPQHFGDGTRLSIL.

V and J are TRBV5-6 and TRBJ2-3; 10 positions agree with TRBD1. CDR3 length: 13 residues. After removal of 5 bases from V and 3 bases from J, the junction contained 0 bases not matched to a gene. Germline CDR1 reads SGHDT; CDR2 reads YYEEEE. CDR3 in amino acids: CASRGQGTDTQYF. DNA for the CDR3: TGTGCCAGCAGGGGACAGGGGACAGATACGCAGTATTTT.

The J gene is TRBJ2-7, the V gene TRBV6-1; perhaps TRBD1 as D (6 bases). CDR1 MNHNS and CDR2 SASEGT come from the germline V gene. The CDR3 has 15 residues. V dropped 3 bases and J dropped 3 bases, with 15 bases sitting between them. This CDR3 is CASSDPPTGYYEQYF. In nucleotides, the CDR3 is TGTGCCAGCAGTGATCCGCCGACAGGCTACTACGAGCAGTACTTC.

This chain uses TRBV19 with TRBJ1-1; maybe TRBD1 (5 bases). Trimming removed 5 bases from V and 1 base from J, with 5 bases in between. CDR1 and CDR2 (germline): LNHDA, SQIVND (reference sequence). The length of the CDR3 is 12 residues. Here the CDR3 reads CASSQGNTEAFF. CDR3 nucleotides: TGTGCCAGTAGTCAGGGGAACACTGAAGCTTTCTTT.

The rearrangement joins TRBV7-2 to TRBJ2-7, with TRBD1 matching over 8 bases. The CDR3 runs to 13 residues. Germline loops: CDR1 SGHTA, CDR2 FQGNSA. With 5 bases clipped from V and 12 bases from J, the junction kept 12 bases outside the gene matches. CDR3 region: CASSPMAGQGRYF. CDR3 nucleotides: TGTGCCAGCAGCCCTATGGCCGGACAGGGTCGGTACTTC. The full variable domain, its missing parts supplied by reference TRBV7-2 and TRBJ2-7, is GAGVSQSPSNKVTEKGKDVELRCDPISGHTALYWYRQSLGQGLEFLIYFQGNSAPDKSGLPSDRFSAERTGGSVSTLTIQRTQQEDSAVYLCASSPMAGQGRYFGPGTRLTVT.

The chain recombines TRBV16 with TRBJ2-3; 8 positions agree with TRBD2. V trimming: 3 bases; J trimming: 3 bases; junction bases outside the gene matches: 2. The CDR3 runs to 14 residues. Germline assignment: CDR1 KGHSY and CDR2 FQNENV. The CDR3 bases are TGTGCCAGCAGCCACGGGGGGGCGACAGATACGCAGTATTTT. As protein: CASSHGGATDTQYF.

Written as DNA, the CDR3 is TGTGCCAGCCGTGGACAGGGGGAATCCTACGAGCAGTACTTC. Translation gives CASRGQGESYEQYF. This rearrangement joins TRBV6-5 to TRBJ2-7; 10 positions match TRBD1. Per germline, CDR1 MNHEY and CDR2 SVGAGI. Trimming cost V 8 bases and J 1 base; bases outside gene matches: 5. This CDR3 comprises 14 residues.